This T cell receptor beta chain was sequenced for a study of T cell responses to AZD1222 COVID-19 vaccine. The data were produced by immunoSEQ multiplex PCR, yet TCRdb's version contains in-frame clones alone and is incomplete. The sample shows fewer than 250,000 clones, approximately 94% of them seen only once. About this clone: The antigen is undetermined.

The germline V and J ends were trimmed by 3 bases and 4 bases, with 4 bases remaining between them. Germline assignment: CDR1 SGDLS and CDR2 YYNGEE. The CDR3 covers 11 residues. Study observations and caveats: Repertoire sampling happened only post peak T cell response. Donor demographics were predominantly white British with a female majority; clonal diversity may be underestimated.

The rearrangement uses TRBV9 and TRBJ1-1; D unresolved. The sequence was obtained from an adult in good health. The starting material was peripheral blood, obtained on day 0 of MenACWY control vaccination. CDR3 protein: CASSAITEAFF. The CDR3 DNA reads TGTGCCAGCAGCGCTATCACTGAAGCTTTCTTT.